Below, one T cell receptor beta chain is given with its context. Its target is not known. The germline V and J ends were trimmed by 2 bases and 1 base, with 12 bases remaining between them. The CDR3 length is 16 residues. The germline CDR1 and CDR2 sequences are KGHSH and LQKENI. From the 120-subject validation cohort, which was separate from the roughly 700-subject first cohort, the donors were drawn. This sample stems from a study of cytomegalovirus exposure and HLA in healthy donors. Background on the study: A subsequent analysis reported that the 110 or so validation repertoires were produced on the same platform that had also been used for the roughly 700 first-cohort repertoires.

The assay was immunoSEQ multiplex PCR, and TCRdb's table has in-frame clones only and misses some. The data show roughly 150,000 clones, roughly 91% seen once. Findings and caveats of the study: In a later analysis, first-cohort TCR clusters were found to tend to co-occur in the 120 validation repertoires.

This receptor was obtained from a man younger than 35 in good health and CMV-seronegative. The chain couples TRBV18 to TRBJ2-1; no clear D. Specimen: PBMCs. The CDR3 spells CASSPGRRLSYNEQFF. The CDR3 DNA reads TGTGCCAGCTCACCAGGAAGGCGACTTTCCTACAATGAGCAGTTCTTC.